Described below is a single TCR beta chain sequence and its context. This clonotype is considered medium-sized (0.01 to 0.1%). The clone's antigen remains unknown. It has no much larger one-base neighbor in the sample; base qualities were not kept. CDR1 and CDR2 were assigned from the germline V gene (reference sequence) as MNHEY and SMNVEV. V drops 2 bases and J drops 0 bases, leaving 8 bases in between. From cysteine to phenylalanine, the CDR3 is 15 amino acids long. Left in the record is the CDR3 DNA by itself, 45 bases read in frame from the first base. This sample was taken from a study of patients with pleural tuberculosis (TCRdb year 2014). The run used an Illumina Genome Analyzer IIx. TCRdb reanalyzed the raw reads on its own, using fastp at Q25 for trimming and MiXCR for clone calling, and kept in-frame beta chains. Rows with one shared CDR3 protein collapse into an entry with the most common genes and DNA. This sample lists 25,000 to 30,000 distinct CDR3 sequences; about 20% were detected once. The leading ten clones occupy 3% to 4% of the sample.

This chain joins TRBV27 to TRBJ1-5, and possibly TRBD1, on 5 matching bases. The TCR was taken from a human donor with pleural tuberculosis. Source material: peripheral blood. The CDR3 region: CASSLEGISNQPQHF. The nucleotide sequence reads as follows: TGTGCCAGCAGTTTAGAGGGGATTAGCAATCAGCCCCAGCATTTT.